Reported below is one T cell receptor (beta chain). Trimming removed 6 bases at V and 4 bases at J, with 9 bases between. This CDR3 region has 12 residues. Germline V CDR1 and CDR2: SNHLY, FYNNEI. This entry comes from a study of blood T cell repertoires in COVID-19. Authors' processing steps: It was from reference gene primer amplification that nucleated cell counts were estimated. The protocol was immunoSEQ multiplex PCR, while the TCRdb copy is restricted to in-frame clones and leaves out a portion. The DNA gave D and trimming, while V, J and clone size come from that table. Here the sample spans 120,000 to 150,000 clones, over 60% being singletons.

This TCR derives from a man aged 45-65 years with acute or convalescent COVID-19. The specimen sequenced was peripheral blood. This rearrangement joins TRBV2 to TRBJ1-2; D perhaps matches TRBD1 (5 bases). CDR3 region: CASRDDSYGYTF. As DNA, the CDR3 is TGTGCCAGCAGAGACGACAGCTATGGCTACACCTTC.